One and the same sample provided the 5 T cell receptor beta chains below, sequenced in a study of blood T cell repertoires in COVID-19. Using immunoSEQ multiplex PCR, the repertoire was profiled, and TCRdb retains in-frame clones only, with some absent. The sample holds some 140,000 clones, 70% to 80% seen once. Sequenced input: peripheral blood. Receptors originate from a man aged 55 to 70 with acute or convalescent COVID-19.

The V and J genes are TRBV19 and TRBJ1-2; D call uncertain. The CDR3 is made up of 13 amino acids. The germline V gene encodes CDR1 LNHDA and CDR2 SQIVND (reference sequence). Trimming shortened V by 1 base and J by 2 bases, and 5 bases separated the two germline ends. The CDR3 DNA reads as TGTGCCAGTAGTATAGCCGGGAACTATGGCTACACCTTC. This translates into CASSIAGNYGYTF.

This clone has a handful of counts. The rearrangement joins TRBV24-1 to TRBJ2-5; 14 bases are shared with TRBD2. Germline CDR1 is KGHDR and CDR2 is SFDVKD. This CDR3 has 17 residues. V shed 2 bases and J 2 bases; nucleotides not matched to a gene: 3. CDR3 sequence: CATSDSGLAGEQETQYF. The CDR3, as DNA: TGTGCCACCAGTGATTCGGGACTAGCGGGAGAGCAAGAGACCCAGTACTTC.

The CDR3: CASMPAHYEQYF. In DNA form, the CDR3 reads TGTGCCAGCATGCCAGCGCACTACGAGCAGTACTTC. This chain links TRBV6-5 with TRBJ2-7; no clear D gene. The CDR3 length is 12 residues. Trimming left V 7 bases short and J 3 bases short, with 10 bases between. Germline V CDR1 and CDR2: MNHEY, SVGAGI.

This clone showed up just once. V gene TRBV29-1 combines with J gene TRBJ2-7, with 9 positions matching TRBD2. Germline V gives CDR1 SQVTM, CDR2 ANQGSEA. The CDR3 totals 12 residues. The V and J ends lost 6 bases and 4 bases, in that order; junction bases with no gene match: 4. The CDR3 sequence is CSVTSGSYEQYF. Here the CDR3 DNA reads TGCAGCGTGACTAGCGGATCTTACGAGCAGTACTTC.

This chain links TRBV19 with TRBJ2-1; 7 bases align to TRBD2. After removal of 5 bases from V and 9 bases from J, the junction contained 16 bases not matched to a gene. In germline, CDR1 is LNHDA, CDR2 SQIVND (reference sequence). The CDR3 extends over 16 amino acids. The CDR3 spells CASSQHGTTPRGEQFF. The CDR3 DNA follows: TGTGCCAGTAGTCAACACGGGACTACCCCTCGGGGTGAGCAGTTCTTC.